This T cell receptor beta chain was recovered during a study of blood T cells in healthy people across ages. The study, taken as a whole, reports: Older age coincided with a roughly linear decline in TCR beta diversity per million T cells.

The CDR3 loop spans 12 amino acids. V was clipped by 7 bases and J by 3 bases; unmatched bases: 6. The germline V gene encodes CDR1 SQVTM and CDR2 ANQGSEA. Combining a sample-barcoded 5' primer with a J-beta primer mix, a second PCR ran for roughly 6 to 11 cycles. Via MiXCR, TCRdb re-called the 5' RACE reads, giving one row per CDR3 protein. The table shows about 830,000 distinct CDR3 sequences, with roughly 60% occurring only once. To note about this clonotype: Its antigen remains unknown.

Sequences were obtained from blood. The gene calls are TRBV29-1 and TRBJ2-7, with TRBD1 identical over 7 bases. The TCR originated in a man aged 30 to 45 in good health. The DNA of the CDR3 is TGCAGCGGGGGACAGTACAGCTACGAGCAGTACTTC. Its translation: CSGGQYSYEQYF.